Below, 9 T cell receptor beta chains from the same sample are listed, as sequenced in a study of cytotoxic CD8 clonotypes in ibrutinib-treated CLL. TCRdb's table, derived via immunoSEQ multiplex PCR, lists solely in-frame clones and lacks some. Of under 200,000 clones in the sample, about 84% were seen once. The sample was PBMCs, taken after 24 months of ibrutinib treatment. Every receptor here comes from a human donor with chronic lymphocytic leukemia.

The chain is built from TRBV5-4 and TRBJ1-2; D is possibly TRBD1 (6 bases). Germline CDR1 is SGHNT and CDR2 is YYREEE (reference sequence). CDR3 length equals 16 residues. Trimming removed 4 bases at V and 2 bases at J, with 18 bases between. The DNA for the CDR3 is TGTGCCAGCAGCCTGGGAGTGGCAGGGGCCAACTATGGCTACACCTTC. Its translation is CASSLGVAGANYGYTF.

A single count supports this clone. The chain recombines TRBV6-6 with TRBJ1-1, with TRBD1 identical over 9 bases. J gave up 4 bases and V 7 bases, and 4 bases lay outside the gene matches. There are 13 residues in the CDR3. Per germline, CDR1 MNHNY and CDR2 SVGAGI (reference sequence). CDR3 region: CASIGQGSTEAFF. In nucleotides, the CDR3 is TGTGCCAGCATCGGACAGGGGTCCACTGAAGCTTTCTTT.

The V gene is TRBV25-1, the J gene TRBJ1-2; 10 nucleotides agree with TRBD1. This CDR3 has 13 residues. V lost 6 bases, J lost 6 bases, and 4 bases stayed unmatched. Germline CDR1 and CDR2: MGHDK and SYGVNS. As DNA, the CDR3 is TGTGCCAGCAGAAGACAGGGGGCGAATGGCTACACCTTC. Protein product: CASRRQGANGYTF.

The J gene is TRBJ1-2, the V gene TRBV29-1; D gene ambiguous. V lost 1 base, J lost 8 bases, and 11 bases lay in between. The CDR3 is 12 amino acids. Germline loops: CDR1 SQVTM, CDR2 ANQGSEA. DNA for the CDR3: TGCAGCGTTGAAGCCTACGGGCACGGCTACACCTTC. Protein product: CSVEAYGHGYTF.

The chain carries TRBV28 and TRBJ2-5; perhaps TRBD2 as D (6 bases). The CDR3 is made up of 13 amino acids. Between the trimmed V and J ends, which lost 5 bases and 5 bases, there was a span of 12 bases. Germline V gene data show CDR1 as MDHEN and CDR2 as SYDVKM. The CDR3 region is CASSMTSEETQYF. The CDR3 DNA reads as TGTGCCAGCAGTATGACTAGTGAGGAGACCCAGTACTTC. Filled out from reference TRBV28 and TRBJ2-5, the complete variable domain reads DVKVTQSSRYLVKRTGEKVFLECVQDMDHENMFWYRQDPGLGLRLIYFSYDVKMKEKGDIPEGYSVSREKKERFSLILESASTNQTSMYLCASSMTSEETQYFGPGTRLLVL.

This chain uses TRBV11-1 with TRBJ2-7; tentatively, D is TRBD1 (6 bases). This CDR3 contains 13 residues. Trimming removed 3 bases at V and 3 bases at J, with 9 bases between. The germline V gene encodes CDR1 SGHAT and CDR2 FQDESV (reference sequence). The chain's CDR3 is CASSFGQFYEQYF. In DNA, the CDR3 is TGTGCCAGCAGCTTCGGACAGTTCTACGAGCAGTACTTC.

This rearrangement joins TRBV9 to TRBJ1-6, with D hard to call. Germline V gene lookup returns CDR1 SGDLS and CDR2 YYNGEE. The CDR3 is made up of 14 amino acids. V dropped 1 base and J dropped 5 bases, with 7 bases sitting between them. The CDR3 protein is CASSVQPHNSPLHF. CDR3 nucleotide sequence: TGTGCCAGCAGCGTACAGCCTCATAATTCACCCCTCCACTTT.

The rearrangement links TRBV19 to TRBJ2-1; D is unresolved. Germline loops: CDR1 LNHDA, CDR2 SQIVND (reference sequence). The CDR3 consists of 13 residues. The V end lost 3 bases, the J end lost 16 bases, and 19 bases lay between the germline ends. CDR3 nucleotides: TGTGCCAGTAGTATTGACGACGTCCTAACAGTCTTCTTC. Encoded protein: CASSIDDVLTVFF.

The chain has TRBV6-5 and TRBJ2-5; 7 bases fit TRBD2. The CDR3 covers 16 residues. The V gene end was trimmed by 2 bases and the J gene end by 4 bases; junction bases not matched to a gene: 10. The germline V gene encodes CDR1 MNHEY and CDR2 SVGAGI. In nucleotides, the CDR3 is TGTGCCAGCAGTTACGGGGTAGCGGGTTCGGGAGAGACCCAGTACTTC. It codes for CASSYGVAGSGETQYF.